One and the same sample provided the 28 T cell receptor beta chains below, sequenced in a study of human T cells and chemical hapten exposure. Stated time point: patch test 2, 6 weeks after DPC sensitization. The treatment denotes: therapeutic diphenylcyclopropenone sensitization with weekly scalp DPC. MiXCR was run by TCRdb on the RACE reads, yielding one entry per CDR3 protein. Altogether about 400,000 distinct CDR3 sequences are present, roughly 6% being singletons, with the ten largest covering over 5.5%. The specimen was whole blood, collected in connection with sensitization to the hapten diphenylcyclopropenone (DPC). These receptors all come from a woman aged 18 to 35 with alopecia areata. Some clones in this sample may be carry-over from other donors' samples.

This clonotype was seen ten or more times. V gene TRBV6-5 combines with J gene TRBJ1-1; D may be TRBD1 (6 bases). The CDR3 extends over 15 amino acids. V was pared by 7 bases and J by 1 base, with 16 bases between. Germline CDR1 is MNHEY and CDR2 is SVGAGI. Written as DNA, the CDR3 is TGTGCCAGCAACATCAAGGGACACTCGAACACTGAAGCTTTCTTT. Translated: CASNIKGHSNTEAFF.

In this sample, this clonotype turned up many times. The genes are TRBV12-3 or TRBV12-4 and TRBJ1-5; no clear D gene. The CDR3 contains 15 residues. Trimming pared 5 bases from V and 1 base from J, leaving 12 bases between. The CDR3, as DNA: TGTGCCAGCAGTCCCTCGGGAGCCAGCAATCAGCCCCAGCATTTT. It specifies CASSPSGASNQPQHF.

This clonotype was observed a few times. The V gene is TRBV6-5, the J gene TRBJ2-1; 10 nucleotides match TRBD1. The germline V gene has CDR1 MNHEY and CDR2 SVGAGI. This CDR3 has 15 residues. Trimming at V came to 4 bases and at J to 6 bases, leaving 6 bases not matched to a gene. The CDR3 DNA reads as TGTGCCAGCAGTTCCCCCCGGACAGGGGGCAATGAGCAGTTCTTC. Translation: CASSSPRTGGNEQFF.

The chain joins TRBV7-2 to TRBJ2-3, with 11 bases lining up with TRBD1. The ends lost 2 bases at V and 6 bases at J; junction bases unmatched: 4. CDR3 length equals 15 residues. CDR1 and CDR2 from the germline V gene are SGHTA and FQGNSA. CDR3 nucleotide sequence: TGTGCCAGCAGCTTAAGGACAGGGGGCTTGGATACGCAGTATTTT. Its protein product is CASSLRTGGLDTQYF.

This clonotype was counted many times. The DNA for the CDR3 is TGTGCCAGCAGCTTTCGCGGGGGCCGGGGTTTCGGCACCTTC. Amino acid sequence: CASSFRGGRGFGTF. The chain is built from TRBV7-2 and TRBJ1-2; the D gene is possibly TRBD1 (6 bases). CDR3 size: 14 residues. The V end was cut by 3 bases, the J end by 13 bases, with 21 bases between. Germline V gene lookup returns CDR1 SGHTA and CDR2 FQGNSA.

V and J are TRBV12-3 or TRBV12-4 and TRBJ2-5; 7 bases fit TRBD2. The CDR3 loop spans 20 amino acids. The V gene end was trimmed by 3 bases and the J gene end by 0 bases; junction bases not matched to a gene: 19. The CDR3 sequence: CASSLPVVAGEQDHQETQYF. The CDR3 DNA follows: TGTGCCAGCAGTTTGCCCGTGGTGGCGGGGGAGCAGGACCACCAAGAGACCCAGTACTTC.

There are a few counts of this clonotype. An end of the junction does not agree with germline; a read error may underlie this. The V gene is TRBV12-3 or TRBV12-4, the J gene TRBJ1-3; D not resolved. This CDR3 is built from 14 residues. The CDR3 loop reads CTSTYGVDGNTIYF. In DNA form, the CDR3 reads TGTACCAGCACCTATGGGGTTGACGGAAACACCATATATTTT.

This clonotype has a count of ten or more. This chain joins TRBV29-1 and TRBJ1-5; D not resolved. CDR3 length equals 14 residues. CDR1 and CDR2 (germline): SQVTM, ANQGSEA. The V end lost 7 bases, the J end lost 0 bases, and 13 bases lay between the germline ends. CDR3 protein: CSAVGQNSNQPQHF. CDR3 nucleotides: TGCAGCGCCGTCGGCCAGAATAGCAATCAGCCCCAGCATTTT.

The sample holds a few counts of this clonotype. The J gene is TRBJ1-6, the V gene TRBV3-1, with 7 bases that match TRBD1. Per germline, CDR1 LGHDT and CDR2 YNNKEL (reference sequence). The CDR3 consists of 14 residues. J lost 7 bases, V lost 4 bases, and 4 bases had no gene match. The CDR3 sequence: CASSRSGGNSPLHF. DNA of the CDR3: TGTGCCAGCAGCCGGTCAGGGGGGAATTCACCCCTCCACTTT.

V is TRBV4-3 and J is TRBJ2-5; no firm D call. CDR1 is LGHNA, CDR2 YSLEER, per germline. Trimming pared 2 bases from V and 3 bases from J, leaving 7 bases between. The CDR3 sequence is 13 residues long. In DNA form, the CDR3 reads TGCGCCAGCAGCCAAAACAAAAAAGAGACCCAGTACTTC. Translation gives CASSQNKKETQYF.

This clonotype was counted at least ten times. The chain links TRBV3-1 to TRBJ2-3; D remains ambiguous. This CDR3 is built from 11 residues. Germline V gene lookup returns CDR1 LGHDT and CDR2 YNNKEL (reference sequence). Trimming removed 3 bases from V and 4 bases from J, with 2 bases in between. This CDR3 reads CASSQADTQYF. The CDR3 DNA is TGTGCCAGCAGCCAGGCAGATACGCAGTATTTT.

CDR3 bases: TGTGCCAGCTCACCGGGGACCGATACTAACTATGGCTACACCTTC. Its translation: CASSPGTDTNYGYTF. The gene calls are TRBV18 and TRBJ1-2, with a possible D match to TRBD1 (5 bases). Trimming cost V 3 bases and J 0 bases, with 11 bases left between them. Germline CDR1 reads KGHSH; CDR2 reads LQKENI. CDR3 size: 15 residues. The variable domain in full, with the rest retrieved from reference TRBV18 and TRBJ1-2, is NAGVMQNPRHLVRRRGQEARLRCSPMKGHSHVYWYRQLPEEGLKFMVYLQKENIIDESGMPKERFSAEFPKEGPSILRIQQVVRGDSAAYFCASSPGTDTNYGYTFGSGTRLTVV.

V usage is TRBV9 and J usage is TRBJ2-5, with unresolved D. Germline V gene data show CDR1 as SGDLS and CDR2 as YYNGEE. The V and J ends lost 4 bases and 2 bases respectively, with 12 bases between them. The CDR3 spans 14 residues. CDR3 nucleotides: TGTGCCAGCAGCCCAAGCAGTGTACAAGAGACCCAGTACTTC. Residues: CASSPSSVQETQYF.

This clonotype was recorded at least ten times. V is TRBV10-2 and J is TRBJ2-1; TRBD2 is a possible D gene (5 bases). Trimming removed 6 bases at V and 8 bases at J, with 8 bases between. Germline V gene lookup returns CDR1 WSHSY and CDR2 SAAADI. The CDR3 loop spans 11 amino acids. CDR3 amino acids: CASSLAYEQFF. CDR3 nucleotides: TGCGCCAGCAGCCTAGCTTATGAGCAGTTCTTC.

This clonotype was recorded at least ten times. V is TRBV2 and J is TRBJ1-2, with 8 bases fitting TRBD1. CDR1 and CDR2 (germline): SNHLY, FYNNEI. The CDR3 contains 15 residues. V gave up 6 bases and J gave up 4 bases; unmatched junction bases: 10. The CDR3 DNA follows: TGTGCCAGCAGCCCTCCTGGACAGGGCGGCTATGGCTACACCTTC. Amino acid sequence: CASSPPGQGGYGYTF.

In its sample, this clonotype was seen a few times. V gene TRBV25-1 combines with J gene TRBJ2-7; D perhaps matches TRBD2 (6 bases). The CDR3 sequence is 14 residues long. Trimming left V 1 base short and J 5 bases short, with 12 bases between. Germline lookup yields CDR1 MGHDK and CDR2 SYGVNS. The CDR3 region is CASSESGVRHEQYF. For the CDR3, the DNA is TGTGCCAGCAGTGAATCGGGGGTGCGGCACGAGCAGTACTTC.

This clonotype showed up many times. The chain uses TRBV14 and TRBJ2-1; D call uncertain. The V end lost 0 bases, the J end lost 11 bases, and 14 bases lay between the germline ends. Germline CDR1 SGHDN, CDR2 FVKESK. The CDR3 is 14 amino acids. The CDR3 DNA is TGTGCCAGCAGCCAAGATGCCGGCTGGCGAAAGCAGTTCTTC. Its translation: CASSQDAGWRKQFF.

The gene calls are TRBV6-5 and TRBJ1-6; a weak D match, TRBD1 (5 bases). V was shortened by 7 bases and J by 5 bases, with 18 bases between the two germline ends. The germline V gene has CDR1 MNHEY and CDR2 SVGAGI. The CDR3 has 16 residues. The CDR3 protein is CASTVGGRKDNSPLHF. The CDR3, as DNA: TGTGCCAGCACCGTGGGGGGAAGGAAAGATAATTCACCCCTCCACTTT.

The V gene is TRBV5-5, the J gene TRBJ2-1, with 9 bases fitting TRBD2. Germline V gene data show CDR1 as SGHKS and CDR2 as YYEKEE (reference sequence). The CDR3 extends over 17 amino acids. The V gene end was trimmed by 4 bases and the J gene end by 5 bases; junction bases not matched to a gene: 13. The CDR3 DNA follows: TGTGCCAGCAGCCTCAGGGGTGGAGCGGGGGGTCACAATGAGCAGTTCTTC. It codes for CASSLRGGAGGHNEQFF.

This clonotype was detected only a few times. The V call is TRBV12-3 or TRBV12-4, the J call TRBJ1-1; weak D call: TRBD1 (5 bases). This CDR3 spans 13 amino acids. V was pared by 6 bases and J by 9 bases, with 17 bases between. In DNA, the CDR3 is TGTGCCAGCAGCCCGTGGGAGGGGAGGCAAGCTTTCTTT. As protein: CASSPWEGRQAFF.

This clonotype was detected ten times or more. The CDR3 DNA sequence: TGCGCCAGCAGCCCAGACAGGGCGGGACCAGATACGCAGTATTTT. Encoded protein: CASSPDRAGPDTQYF. The J gene is TRBJ2-3, the V gene TRBV5-1; weak D call: TRBD1 (7 bases). The CDR3 has 15 residues. From germline, CDR1 is SGHRS and CDR2 YFSETQ. Between the trimmed V and J ends, which lost 4 bases and 4 bases, there was a span of 16 bases.

Only a few counts were recorded for this clonotype. This sequence joins TRBV5-4 and TRBJ2-1, with no clear D. There are 15 residues in the CDR3. The germline V and J ends were trimmed by 1 base and 2 bases, with 10 bases remaining between them. Germline lookup yields CDR1 SGHNT and CDR2 YYREEE (reference sequence). The CDR3 loop is CASSLNWGPYNEQFF. The CDR3, as DNA: TGTGCCAGCAGCTTGAATTGGGGTCCCTACAATGAGCAGTTCTTC.

This clonotype showed up many times. The chain is built from TRBV4-3 and TRBJ1-6; 10 bases are a match to TRBD1. Germline V gene sequence: CDR1 LGHNA, CDR2 YSLEER. This CDR3 contains 14 residues. Losses at the gene ends were 4 bases for V and 12 bases for J; bases not matched to a gene: 6. In DNA, the CDR3 is TGCGCCAGCAGCCTGGACAGGGGGTATAGACCCCTCCACTTT. The encoded protein is CASSLDRGYRPLHF.

This clonotype was detected many times. The CDR3 reads CASSFGAGSYEQYF. CDR3 DNA: TGTGCCAGCAGTTTCGGCGCAGGGTCCTACGAGCAGTACTTC. This chain joins TRBV12-3 or TRBV12-4 and TRBJ2-7; D might be TRBD1 (5 bases). The CDR3 loop spans 14 amino acids. Trimming left V 3 bases short and J 1 base short, with 10 bases between.

This clonotype occurred many times. The V and J genes are TRBV25-1 and TRBJ2-3, with D perhaps TRBD1 (6 bases). V was clipped by 6 bases and J by 2 bases, with 15 bases between them. The germline V gene has CDR1 MGHDK and CDR2 SYGVNS. This CDR3 contains 15 residues. In DNA, the CDR3 is TGTGCCAGCAGCTCCAGGGGCTCCAACACAGATACGCAGTATTTT. This codes for CASSSRGSNTDTQYF.

The chain uses TRBV12-3 or TRBV12-4 and TRBJ2-1; 8 bases line up with TRBD1. The V gene end was trimmed by 3 bases and the J gene end by 7 bases; junction bases not matched to a gene: 5. The CDR3 loop spans 14 amino acids. CDR3 in amino acids: CASSFVTGENEQFF. The CDR3 DNA is TGTGCCAGCAGTTTCGTGACAGGGGAGAATGAGCAGTTCTTC.

The chain combines TRBV7-2 with TRBJ2-3, with a tentative D call TRBD1 (5 bases). Trimming took 1 base from V and 3 from J, leaving 8 bases between them. CDR3 length: 14 residues. CDR1 and CDR2 from the germline V gene are SGHTA and FQGNSA. As DNA, the CDR3 is TGTGCCAGCAGCTTAGGCAGGGAAACAGATACGCAGTATTTT. Its translation is CASSLGRETDTQYF.

The V and J genes are TRBV11-2 and TRBJ2-2; D gene ambiguous. Germline loops: CDR1 SGHAT, CDR2 FQNNGV. The CDR3 consists of 18 residues. V lost 1 base, J lost 5 bases, and 20 bases lay in between. CDR3 in DNA: TGTGCCAGCAGCTTAGGCCACTTTTGGGGATTACGGACCGGGGAGCTGTTTTTT. Its protein product is CASSLGHFWGLRTGELFF.